The next 5 T cell receptor beta chains were all read from a single sample in a study of shared clonotypes between healthy human individuals (TCRdb year 2020). To prepare the library, the immunoSEQ multiplex PCR assay was applied. In its TCRdb copy, this immuneACCESS table keeps in-frame sequences only and misses some clones. Where compared with another copy, unresolved V genes explain less than half of these, and the others have no known cause. The sample data list millions of clones, and 90% to 95% of these were observed just once. More than 0.1% of the sample lies in the top ten. Sequenced sample: naive CD4+ T cells sorted from blood. The cell subset or site tag for this specimen amounts to: CD45RA+ positively selected. These TCRs come from a man aged 18 to 29 in good health.

The chain uses TRBV5-1 and TRBJ2-7; the match to TRBD2 covers 11 bases. Germline CDR1 reads SGHRS; CDR2 reads YFSETQ. The CDR3 loop spans 21 amino acids. The V gene end was trimmed by 5 bases and the J gene end by 4 bases; junction bases not matched to a gene: 26. The DNA of the CDR3 is TGCGCCAGCAGATACACCCCATCACCGGGACTAGCGGTCCGAGGCCTGTACGAGCAGTACTTC. Encoded protein: CASRYTPSPGLAVRGLYEQYF.

This clone was found once. This chain links TRBV11-3 with TRBJ2-3; D remains unclear. Trimming cost V 5 bases and J 2 bases, with 8 bases left between them. Germline lookup yields CDR1 SGHNT and CDR2 YENEEA. The CDR3 spans 13 residues. This CDR3 is CASSELVTDTQYF. CDR3 DNA: TGTGCCAGCAGCGAGTTGGTCACAGATACGCAGTATTTT.

This chain uses TRBV5-6 with TRBJ1-3; D may be TRBD1 (5 bases). This CDR3 is built from 14 residues. Between the trimmed V and J ends, which lost 1 base and 7 bases, there was a span of 12 bases. CDR1 SGHDT and CDR2 YYEEEE come from the germline V gene. In DNA form, the CDR3 reads TGTGCCAGCAGCTTGATGGGGGTTGGGAACACCATATATTTT. This encodes CASSLMGVGNTIYF.

The rearrangement joins TRBV5-1 to TRBJ2-3; D unresolved. CDR1 is SGHRS, CDR2 YFSETQ, per germline. Trimming cost V 0 bases and J 6 bases, with 8 bases left between them. CDR3 length: 13 residues. This CDR3 is CASSLGVADTQYF. CDR3 nucleotides: TGCGCCAGCAGCTTGGGAGTGGCTGATACGCAGTATTTT.

The gene calls are TRBV5-1 and TRBJ2-3; a weak D match, TRBD2 (6 bases). Looked up from germline, CDR1 is SGHRS and CDR2 is YFSETQ. The CDR3 is 13 amino acids. Between the trimmed V and J ends, which lost 2 bases and 5 bases, there was a span of 9 bases. The CDR3 loop is CASSFVGGDTQYF. CDR3 coding DNA: TGCGCCAGCAGCTTTGTGGGGGGAGATACGCAGTATTTT.